These 13 T cell receptor beta chains originate from one sample sequenced in a study of T cells in Graves' hyperthyroidism and ophthalmopathy. Amplified TCR beta CDR3 regions came from RNA transcripts. Primed by the HTBI set, a first-round RT-PCR was run on the TCR CDR3. Using its own MiXCR run on the multiplex PCR reads, TCRdb lists one record per CDR3 protein. The sample lists 600,000 to 700,000 distinct CDR3 sequences; roughly 45% were seen once. The specimen was peripheral blood or thyroid tissue (not recorded which). The receptors derive from an adult man with Graves' disease, either hyperthyroidism or ophthalmopathy (not recorded which).

V and J are TRBV2 and TRBJ2-7; possible D gene TRBD1, 5 bases. V lost 6 bases and J lost 2, with 17 bases in between. The CDR3 extends over 15 amino acids. Germline CDR1 and CDR2: SNHLY and FYNNEI. The CDR3 region is CASSGRWGSAYEQYF. The DNA of the CDR3 is TGTGCCAGCAGCGGACGGTGGGGCAGCGCCTACGAGCAGTACTTC.

The V call is TRBV11-1, the J call TRBJ1-1; no clear D. The CDR3 has 15 residues. V lost 6 bases and J lost 0, with 14 bases in between. Germline CDR1 is SGHAT and CDR2 is FQDESV (reference sequence). The CDR3 coding sequence is TGTGCCAGCAGTTTTGGGTCGGTGATGAACACTGAAGCTTTCTTT. Amino acids: CASSFGSVMNTEAFF.

This clonotype has more than one count but fewer than ten. The rearrangement uses TRBV7-9 and TRBJ1-2, with 9 bases matching TRBD1. V lost 3 bases and J lost 1; bases outside the gene matches: 3. Per the germline V gene, CDR1 is SEHNR and CDR2 is FQNEAQ (reference sequence). The CDR3 totals 15 residues. The CDR3 reads CASSFPDRGNYGYTF. The CDR3 region has the DNA TGTGCCAGCAGCTTCCCGGACAGGGGTAACTATGGCTACACCTTC.

This clonotype has ten or more counts. This chain links TRBV29-1 with TRBJ1-1, with D uncertain. The germline gives CDR1 SQVTM, CDR2 ANQGSEA. There are 11 residues in the CDR3. V lost 4 bases and J 0 bases, leaving 3 bases between the germline ends. This CDR3 is CSVVLNTEAFF. The CDR3 nucleotides read TGCAGCGTTGTTTTGAACACTGAAGCTTTCTTT.

V gene TRBV2 combines with J gene TRBJ2-7; 8 nucleotides align to TRBD1. CDR1 and CDR2 (germline): SNHLY, FYNNEI. J was trimmed by 0 bases and V by 8 bases; bases with no gene match: 12. The CDR3 is 16 residues long. The CDR3 protein is CASEPTGGRSSYEQYF. The CDR3 DNA sequence: TGTGCCAGCGAGCCAACAGGGGGGCGCTCCTCCTACGAGCAGTACTTC. The variable domain in full, completed from reference TRBV2 and TRBJ2-7, reads EPEVTQTPSHQVTQMGQEVILRCVPISNHLYFYWYRQILGQKVEFLVSFYNNEISEKSEIFDDQFSVERPDGSNFTLKIRSTKLEDSAMYFCASEPTGGRSSYEQYFGPGTRLTVT.

The chain uses TRBV11-2 and TRBJ2-5; the D gene is possibly TRBD1 (5 bases). The CDR3 runs to 16 residues. Germline CDR1 is SGHAT and CDR2 is FQNNGV. With 5 bases removed from V and 0 bases from J, the gap between germline ends came to 16 bases. The CDR3 DNA is TGTGCCAGCAGCGTCGATAGACAGCGAGACCAAGAGACCCAGTACTTC. Translating it yields CASSVDRQRDQETQYF. Combining the CDR3 with reference TRBV11-2 and TRBJ2-5 gives the whole variable domain EAGVAQSPRYKIIEKRQSVAFWCNPISGHATLYWYQQILGQGPKLLIQFQNNGVVDDSQLPKDRFSAERLKGVDSTLKIQPAKLEDSAVYLCASSVDRQRDQETQYFGPGTRLLVL.

The rearrangement joins TRBV20-1 to TRBJ1-5, with TRBD1 as a possible D gene (5 bases). Germline assignment: CDR1 DFQATT and CDR2 SNEGSKA (reference sequence). Trimming removed 5 bases from V and 2 bases from J, with 13 bases in between. The CDR3 runs 14 residues. In nucleotides, the CDR3 is TGCAGTGCTGGGGGGGGTAGGGGCAATCAGCCCCAGCATTTT. Translating gives CSAGGGRGNQPQHF.

The table lists this clonotype with a few counts. The rearrangement uses TRBV29-1 and TRBJ2-7; 11 nucleotides agree with TRBD1. J gave up 5 bases and V 3 bases, and 9 bases lay outside the gene matches. Germline V gives CDR1 SQVTM, CDR2 ANQGSEA. This CDR3 has 15 residues. CDR3 sequence reads: CSVDGARDRGDEQYF. As DNA, the CDR3 is TGCAGCGTTGATGGGGCCCGGGACAGGGGGGACGAGCAGTACTTC.

This clonotype occurred many times. The rearrangement joins TRBV7-9 to TRBJ1-1, with TRBD1 matching over 8 bases. CDR3 length: 13 amino acids. Germline V gene lookup returns CDR1 SEHNR and CDR2 FQNEAQ (reference sequence). V shed 3 bases and J 12 bases; nucleotides not matched to a gene: 9. CDR3 nucleotides: TGTGCCAGCAGCTTGGGGACCAGGGGGCCAACTTTCTTT. Encoded protein: CASSLGTRGPTFF.

In its sample, this clonotype was seen many times. The chain joins TRBV7-9 to TRBJ1-3, with 7 bases aligning to TRBD1. J gave up 0 bases and V 8 bases, and 1 base lay outside the gene matches. CDR3 length: 13 amino acids. Germline V gives CDR1 SEHNR, CDR2 FQNEAQ (reference sequence). The DNA for the CDR3 is TGTGCCAGCGGGACAGTCTCTGGAAACACCATATATTTT. Residues: CASGTVSGNTIYF.

Turning to this clonotype: Being one base from a much bigger clone, this may be a read error. The chain couples TRBV2 to TRBJ1-5, with D unresolved. Germline V CDR1 and CDR2: SNHLY, FYNNEI. V was trimmed by 7 bases and J by 6 bases, leaving 13 bases between them. The CDR3 extends over 13 amino acids. This chain's CDR3 is CASIYARGQPQHF. Here the CDR3 DNA reads TGTGCCAGCATCTATGCGCGTGGTCAGCCCCAGCATTTT.

The CDR3 DNA is TGTGCCACCTCGTCGGTAGTCGTCGGGGGCTATGGCTACACCTTC. Protein product: CATSSVVVGGYGYTF. The J gene is TRBJ1-2, the V gene TRBV25-1; perhaps TRBD1 as D (5 bases). This CDR3 has 15 amino acids. Germline CDR1 reads MGHDK; CDR2 reads SYGVNS. The ends were cut back, 10 bases at V and 4 bases at J, with 22 bases in the middle.

For this clonotype: This may stem from a read error, because a much larger clone lies one nucleotide away. The chain employs TRBV7-9 and TRBJ2-7; 11 bases are shared with TRBD2. The junction had 4 bases not matched to a gene; V was cut back by 2 bases and J by 1 base. The germline V gene has CDR1 SEHNR and CDR2 FQNEAQ (reference sequence). The CDR3 totals 16 residues. CDR3 sequence: CASSLSSSGGSYEQYF. The CDR3 DNA follows: TGTGCCAGCAGCTTAAGCTCTAGCGGGGGGTCCTACGAGCAGTACTTC. Supplemented by reference TRBV7-9 and TRBJ2-7, the full variable domain reads DTGVSQNPRHKITKRGQNVTFRCDPISEHNRLYWYRQTLGQGPEFLTYFQNEAQLEKSRLLSDRFSAERPKGSFSTLEIQRTEQGDSAMYLCASSLSSSGGSYEQYFGPGTRLTVT.